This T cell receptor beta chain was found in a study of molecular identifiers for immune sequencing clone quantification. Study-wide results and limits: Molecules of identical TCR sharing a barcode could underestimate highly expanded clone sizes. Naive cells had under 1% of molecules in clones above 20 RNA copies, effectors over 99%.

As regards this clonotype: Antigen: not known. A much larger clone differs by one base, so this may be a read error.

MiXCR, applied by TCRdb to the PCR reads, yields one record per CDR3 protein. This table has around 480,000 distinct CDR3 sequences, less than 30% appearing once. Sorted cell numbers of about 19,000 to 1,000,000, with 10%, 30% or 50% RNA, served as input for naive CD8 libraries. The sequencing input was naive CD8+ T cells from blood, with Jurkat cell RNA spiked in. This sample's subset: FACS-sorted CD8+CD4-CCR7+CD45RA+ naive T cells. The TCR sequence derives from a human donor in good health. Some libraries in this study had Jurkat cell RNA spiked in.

This chain's CDR3 is CASRGQGFQPPHF. In DNA, the CDR3 is TGTGCCAGCAGGGGGCAGGGATTTCAGCCCCCGCATTTT. The chain couples TRBV27 to TRBJ1-5; D may be TRBD1 (5 bases). Germline V gene sequence: CDR1 MNHEY, CDR2 SMNVEV (reference sequence). The CDR3 totals 13 residues.